Below, one TCR beta chain is given with its context. Its antigen is undetermined. This sample is drawn from a study of molecular identifiers for immune sequencing clone quantification. TCRdb reprocessed the PCR reads with MiXCR, giving one entry per CDR3 protein. Of some 65,000 distinct CDR3 sequences in the sample, around 18% are singletons; the top ten hold around 1.5%. Overall study findings and caveats: More than 97% of effector molecules, versus under 1% of naive-cell molecules, belonged to clones above 20 RNA copies. Reportedly, one cell's Jurkat TCR RNA was detected within 1,100,000 naive CD8 cells.

V was clipped by 6 bases and J by 3 bases; unmatched bases: 7. The CDR3 is made up of 14 amino acids. This receptor was taken from a human donor in good health. Some libraries in this study had Jurkat cell RNA spiked in. The sample was naive CD8+ T cells from blood, with Jurkat cell RNA spiked in. Subset denoted: FACS-sorted CD8+CD4-CCR7+CD45RA+ naive T cells. The chain has TRBV12-3 or TRBV12-4 and TRBJ1-2, with TRBD1 matching over 7 bases. The DNA of the CDR3 is TGTGCCAGCAGCCTCCCAGACAGGGACTATGGCTACACCTTC. This encodes CASSLPDRDYGYTF.